The present entry profiles one T cell receptor (beta chain) with its context. As processed by the authors: Nucleated cell number was recorded as an estimate derived from reference gene primer amplification. Only in-frame clones appear in the TCRdb table, and some are missing; sequencing was by immunoSEQ multiplex PCR. V and J calls and clone size are copied from that table; D and trimming were computed from the DNA. Counted here are around 300,000 clones, roughly 84% occurring once; the ten biggest clones make up 1%. With V trimmed by 8 bases and J by 7 bases, 5 bases remained unmatched. There are 13 residues in the CDR3. The V gene's germline CDR1 is ENHRY and CDR2 SYGVKD. This sample was included in a study of blood T cell repertoires in COVID-19. On the study more broadly: Italy, Spain and the United States were the sources of the convalescent and acute COVID-19 samples. T cells, B-cell-depleted T cells, or PBMCs supplied cDNA or gDNA.

The sequenced sample consisted of peripheral blood. V usage is TRBV10-3 and J usage is TRBJ2-2, with TRBD1 matching 9 bases. The clonotype was recovered from a man aged 50 or older with active or convalescent COVID-19. The CDR3 bases are TGTGCCATCCGGACAGGGGCGATCGGGGAGCTGTTTTTT. This gives the protein CAIRTGAIGELFF.